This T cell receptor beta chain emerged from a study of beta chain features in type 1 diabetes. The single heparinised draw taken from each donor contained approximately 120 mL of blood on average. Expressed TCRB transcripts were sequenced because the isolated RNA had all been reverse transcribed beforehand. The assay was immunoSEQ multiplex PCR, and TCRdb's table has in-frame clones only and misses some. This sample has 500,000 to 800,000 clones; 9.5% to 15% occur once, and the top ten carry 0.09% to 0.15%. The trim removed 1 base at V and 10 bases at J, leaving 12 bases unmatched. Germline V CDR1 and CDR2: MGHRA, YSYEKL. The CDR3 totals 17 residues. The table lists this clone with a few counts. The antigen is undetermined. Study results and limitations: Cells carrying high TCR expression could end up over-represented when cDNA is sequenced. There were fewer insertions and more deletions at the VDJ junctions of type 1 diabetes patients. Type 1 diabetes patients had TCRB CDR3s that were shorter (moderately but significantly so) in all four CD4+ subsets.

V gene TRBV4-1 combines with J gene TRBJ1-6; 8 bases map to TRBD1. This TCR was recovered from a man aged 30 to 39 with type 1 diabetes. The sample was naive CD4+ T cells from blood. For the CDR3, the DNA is TGCGCCAGCAGCCAAGGGCCTGGACAGGGCCTGAAGTCACCCCTCCACTTT. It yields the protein CASSQGPGQGLKSPLHF.